This T cell receptor (beta chain) was recorded in a study of blood T cell repertoires in COVID-19. This table comes from immunoSEQ multiplex PCR, and its TCRdb copy is limited to in-frame clones, with some not included. The sample yields some 110,000 clones, less than 80% seen once. The CDR3 runs 17 residues. The chain employs TRBV21-1 and TRBJ2-4; the table names TRBD2, a call not compared with the DNA. TRBV21-1 is a pseudogene locus. Specimen: peripheral blood. This clonotype was obtained from a man aged 45-60 years with acute or convalescent COVID-19. This CDR3 reads CASGPLGGSSAKNIQYF. For the CDR3, the DNA is TGTGCCAGCGGACCTCTCGGGGGGAGTTCAGCCAAAAACATTCAGTACTTC.